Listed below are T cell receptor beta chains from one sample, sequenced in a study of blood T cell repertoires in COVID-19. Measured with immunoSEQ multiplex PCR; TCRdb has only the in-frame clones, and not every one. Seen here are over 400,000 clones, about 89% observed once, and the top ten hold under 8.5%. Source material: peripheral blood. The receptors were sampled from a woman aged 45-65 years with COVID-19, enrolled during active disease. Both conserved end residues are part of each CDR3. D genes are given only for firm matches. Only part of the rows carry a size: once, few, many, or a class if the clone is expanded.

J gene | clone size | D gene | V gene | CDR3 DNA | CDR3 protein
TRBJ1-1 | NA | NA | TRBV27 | TGTGCCAGCATAATGGGGACAGAAGCTTTCTTT | CASIMGTEAFF
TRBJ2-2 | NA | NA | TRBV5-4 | TGTGCCAGCAGCTCGGACGGGGGTGTCTTTAGGGAGCTGTTTTTT | CASSSDGGVFRELFF
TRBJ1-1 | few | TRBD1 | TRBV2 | TGTGCCAGCAGGCCCGGGACAGTGAACACTGAAGCTTTCTTT | CASRPGTVNTEAFF
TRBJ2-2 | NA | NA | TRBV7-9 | TGTGCCAGCAGCTTTACAGCGGCCGGGGAGCTGTTTTTT | CASSFTAAGELFF
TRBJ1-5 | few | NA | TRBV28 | TGTGCCAGCAGTTTTCAGGGGCCCCTCTCATTGAGCAATCAGCCCCAGCATTTT | CASSFQGPLSLSNQPQHF
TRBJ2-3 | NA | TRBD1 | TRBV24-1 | TGTGCCACCAGTGACCCCTCGGACAGGGGCACAGATACGCAGTATTTT | CATSDPSDRGTDTQYF
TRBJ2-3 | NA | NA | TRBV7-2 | TGTGCCAGCAGCTTCGGGACTCTGTGGGATACGCAGTATTTT | CASSFGTLWDTQYF
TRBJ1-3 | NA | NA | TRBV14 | TGTGCCAGCAGCCAGAAGACAGGATTTCTCTCTGGAAACACCATATATTTT | CASSQKTGFLSGNTIYF
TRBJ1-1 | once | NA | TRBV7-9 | TGTGCCAGCAGCATTTACCCTGAGGGGAACACTGAAGCTTTCTTT | CASSIYPEGNTEAFF
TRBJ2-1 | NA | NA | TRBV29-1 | TGCAGCGTTGACCGTGCGTCCTACAATGAGCAGTTCTTC | CSVDRASYNEQFF
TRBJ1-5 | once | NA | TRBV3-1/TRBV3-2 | TGTGCCAGCAGTCCAGGGGGCAATCAGCCCCAGCATTTT | CASSPGGNQPQHF
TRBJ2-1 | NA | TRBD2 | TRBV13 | TGTGCCAGCAGCCGCCGTAGCGGGGGGGCTTTGGATGAGCAGTTCTTC | CASSRRSGGALDEQFF
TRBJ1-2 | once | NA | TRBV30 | TGTGCCTGGAGTATTGGGGGGGGAAACAGTGGCTACACCTTC | CAWSIGGGNSGYTF
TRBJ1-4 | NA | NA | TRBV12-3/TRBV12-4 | TGTGCCAGCGGATTGGGGGGGACGGGAAAACTGTTTTTT | CASGLGGTGKLFF
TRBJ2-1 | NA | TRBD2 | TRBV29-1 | TGCAGCGTTGAAGATAAGCGGGGGAGTCAGTTCTTC | CSVEDKRGSQFF
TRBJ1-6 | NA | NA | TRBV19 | TGTGCCAGTAGTAGGGGCAATTCACCCCTCCACTTT | CASSRGNSPLHF
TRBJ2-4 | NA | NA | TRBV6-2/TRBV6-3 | TGTGCCAGCAGTTACTCTGGAGTCCAAAACATTCAGTACTTC | CASSYSGVQNIQYF
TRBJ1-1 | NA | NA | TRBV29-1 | TGCAGCGACCTACACTCCCAAGGGGCTGAAGCTTTCTTT | CSDLHSQGAEAFF
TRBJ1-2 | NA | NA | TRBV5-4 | TGTGCCAGCAGCTTGGCCGCTAATTCAGCGGCCAGTAGATATGGCTACACCTTC | CASSLAANSAASRYGYTF
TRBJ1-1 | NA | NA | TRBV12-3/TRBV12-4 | TGTGCCAGCAGTCAACAGTACGACACTGAAGCTTTCTTT | CASSQQYDTEAFF
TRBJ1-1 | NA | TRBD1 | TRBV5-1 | TGCGCCAGCAGCTGGGGGACAGGGAATCATGAAGCTTTCTTT | CASSWGTGNHEAFF
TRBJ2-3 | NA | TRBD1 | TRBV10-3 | TGTGCCACCCTACGGGACAGGAGAAATACGCAGTATTTT | CATLRDRRNTQYF
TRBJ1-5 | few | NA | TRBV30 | TGTGCCTGGAGTAGGGCAGGGGTGAGACCCCAGCATTTT | CAWSRAGVRPQHF
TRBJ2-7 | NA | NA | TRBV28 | TGTGCCAGCAGTCCAGACAGCACCTCCTACGAGCAGTACTTC | CASSPDSTSYEQYF
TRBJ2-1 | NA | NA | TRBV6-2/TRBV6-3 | TGTGCCAGCAGTTACGCGGGGGCCCCCCCTAATGAGCAGTTCTTC | CASSYAGAPPNEQFF
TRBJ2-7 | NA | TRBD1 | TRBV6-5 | TGTGCCAGCAGTTTACGAAGACAGGGCCTTACCTACGAGCAGTACTTC | CASSLRRQGLTYEQYF
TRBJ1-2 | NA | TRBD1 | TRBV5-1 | TGCGCCAGCAGCGCGGACAGGGTAGCTGGCTACACCTTC | CASSADRVAGYTF
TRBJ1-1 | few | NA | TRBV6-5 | TGTGCCAGCAGTTACTCGGGTTCCGGGTCAACTGAAGCTTTCTTT | CASSYSGSGSTEAFF
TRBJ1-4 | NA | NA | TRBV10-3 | TGTGCCATCGGTAACGAGGGGGCTAATGAAAAACTGTTTTTT | CAIGNEGANEKLFF
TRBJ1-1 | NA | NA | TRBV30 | TGTGCCTGGAGTGTTTTCCTTCCCGAGGTGTACACTGAAGCTTTCTTT | CAWSVFLPEVYTEAFF
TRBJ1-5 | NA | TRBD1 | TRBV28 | TGTGCCAGCAGCCGACAGGGGGACCAGCCCCAGCATTTT | CASSRQGDQPQHF
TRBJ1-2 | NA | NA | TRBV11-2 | TGTGCCAGCAGGCAGGGGACCCAAACCTATGGCTACACCTTC | CASRQGTQTYGYTF
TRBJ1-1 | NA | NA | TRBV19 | TGTGCCAGTAATGGGGCTGCCACTGAAGCTTTCTTT | CASNGAATEAFF
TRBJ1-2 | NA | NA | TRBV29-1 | TGCAGCGTTGTTGAGAGAAGCTATGGCTACACCTTC | CSVVERSYGYTF
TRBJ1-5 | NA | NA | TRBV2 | TGTGCCAGCAGAAAGGCAGGGGAGGGTCAGCCCCAGCATTTT | CASRKAGEGQPQHF
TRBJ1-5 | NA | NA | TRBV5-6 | TGTGCCAGCAGCTTGGGGGGGCTTCAGCCCCAGCATTTT | CASSLGGLQPQHF
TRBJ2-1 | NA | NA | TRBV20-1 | TGCAGTGCTAGTTCCAGAAATGAGCAGTTCTTC | CSASSRNEQFF
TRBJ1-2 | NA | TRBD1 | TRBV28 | TGTGCCACCGGTCCGGACAGGGTTCGCGGCTACACCTTC | CATGPDRVRGYTF
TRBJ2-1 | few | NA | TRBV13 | TGTGCCAGCAGTCACACCCGCCCCAGACAGGCATCTTACAATGAGCAGTTCTTC | CASSHTRPRQASYNEQFF
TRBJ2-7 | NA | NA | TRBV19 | TGTGCCAGTAGTCACGCGCCGGGGGCCTACGAGCAGTACTTC | CASSHAPGAYEQYF
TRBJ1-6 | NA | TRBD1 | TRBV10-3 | TGTGCCATCAGGGAGACAGGGGGCGTCTATAATTCACCCCTCCACTTT | CAIRETGGVYNSPLHF
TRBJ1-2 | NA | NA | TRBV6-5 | TGTGCCAGCTCTCGGGGGGGTAACTATGGCTACACCTTC | CASSRGGNYGYTF
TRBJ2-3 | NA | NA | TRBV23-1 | TGCGCCAGCAGTTTGGGCAGGGGACGCACAGATACGCAGTATTTT | CASSLGRGRTDTQYF
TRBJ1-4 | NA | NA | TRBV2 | TGTGCCAGCAGCCGACAAGCTTCATACCCTAATGAAAAACTGTTTTTT | CASSRQASYPNEKLFF
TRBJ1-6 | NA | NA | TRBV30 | TGTGCCTGGGCCGGACAGAGCTCCTATAATTCACCCCTCCACTTT | CAWAGQSSYNSPLHF
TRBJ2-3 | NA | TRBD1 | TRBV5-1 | TGCGCCAGCAGCTTGGTACAGGGGAAAACAGATACGCAGTATTTT | CASSLVQGKTDTQYF
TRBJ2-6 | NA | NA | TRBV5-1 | TGCGCCAGCAGCTTGGTATCCTCTGGGGCCAACGTCCTGACTTTC | CASSLVSSGANVLTF
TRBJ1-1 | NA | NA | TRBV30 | TGTGCCTGGAGTCGGGGGGTGAACACTGAAGCTTTCTTT | CAWSRGVNTEAFF